This T cell receptor beta chain was obtained from a study of regulatory T cells in long-lasting Graves disease. Relying on iRepertoire HTBI primers and Arm-PCR of CDR3 regions, the team built TCR beta libraries. Each CDR3 protein gets one entry after TCRdb re-called the multiplex PCR reads with MiXCR. Counted here are 620,000 or so distinct CDR3 sequences, around 17% occurring once; the ten biggest clones make up around 19%. Regarding time point: newly diagnosed GD, antithyroid drugs for less than 3 months. Generation of the TCR library employed RNA extracted from PBMCs. Broader study findings: Authors noted too few samples as a limitation.

This clonotype occurred many times. Its antigen is as yet unknown. These data also formed part of another study, on T cells in Graves' hyperthyroidism and ophthalmopathy. That work states: The study defined stable Graves' hyperthyroidism as no ophthalmopathy progression within 18 months.

Sample: peripheral blood mononuclear cells (PBMCs), taken at new diagnosis, from a patient treated with antithyroid drugs. This TCR was sampled from a woman aged 25 to 39 with Graves disease.

The CDR3 nucleotides are TGTGCCAGCAGTCCTTTCGGGACTACCTCCTACAATGAGCAGTTCTTC. Translating gives CASSPFGTTSYNEQFF. J is TRBJ2-1 and V is TRBV28, with 7 bases matching TRBD2. Germline assignment: CDR1 MDHEN and CDR2 SYDVKM. J was trimmed by 0 bases and V by 5 bases; bases with no gene match: 7. The CDR3 length is 16 residues.